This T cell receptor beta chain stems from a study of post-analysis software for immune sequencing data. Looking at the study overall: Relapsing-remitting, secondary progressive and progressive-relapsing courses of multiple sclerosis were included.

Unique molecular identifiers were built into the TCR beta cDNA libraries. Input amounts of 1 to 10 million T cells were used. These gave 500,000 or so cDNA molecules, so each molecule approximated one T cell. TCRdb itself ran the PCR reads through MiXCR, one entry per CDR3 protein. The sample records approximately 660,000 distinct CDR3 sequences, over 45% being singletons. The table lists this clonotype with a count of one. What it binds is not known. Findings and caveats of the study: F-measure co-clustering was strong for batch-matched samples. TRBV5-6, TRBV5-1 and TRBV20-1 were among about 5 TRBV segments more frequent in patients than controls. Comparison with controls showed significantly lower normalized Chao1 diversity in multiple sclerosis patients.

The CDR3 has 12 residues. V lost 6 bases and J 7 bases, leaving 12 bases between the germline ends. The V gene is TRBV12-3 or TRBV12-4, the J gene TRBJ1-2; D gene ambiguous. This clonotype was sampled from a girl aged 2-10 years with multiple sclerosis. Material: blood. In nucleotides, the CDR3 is TGTGCCAGCAGGCAACCATATGGTGGCTACACCTTC. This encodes CASRQPYGGYTF.